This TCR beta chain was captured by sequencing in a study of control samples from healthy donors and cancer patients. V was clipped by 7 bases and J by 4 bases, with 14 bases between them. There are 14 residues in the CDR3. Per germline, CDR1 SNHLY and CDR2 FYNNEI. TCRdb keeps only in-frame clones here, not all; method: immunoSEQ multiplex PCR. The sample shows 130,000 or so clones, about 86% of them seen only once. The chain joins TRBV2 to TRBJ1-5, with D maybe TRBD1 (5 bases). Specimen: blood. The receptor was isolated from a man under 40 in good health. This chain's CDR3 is CASKGREANQPQHF. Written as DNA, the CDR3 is TGTGCCAGCAAGGGCAGGGAAGCGAATCAGCCCCAGCATTTT. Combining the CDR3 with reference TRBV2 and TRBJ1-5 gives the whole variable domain EPEVTQTPSHQVTQMGQEVILRCVPISNHLYFYWYRQILGQKVEFLVSFYNNEISEKSEIFDDQFSVERPDGSNFTLKIRSTKLEDSAMYFCASKGREANQPQHFGDGTRLSIL.